This T cell receptor beta chain emerged from a study of OX40 agonist ivuxolimab in advanced cancers. Overall study: Dose-escalation patients suffered from hepatocellular carcinoma, melanoma, renal cell or head and neck cancer. Study-level findings and limits: Certain nonresponders additionally had low normalized T-cell clonal expansion. Among expanded peripheral T cells, antigen specificity went undetermined. CD4+ and CD8+ T cells in blood underwent clonal expansion by week 6 at 0.1 to 3.0 mg/kg.

A word on this clone: Its target is not known.

Assay used: immunoSEQ multiplex PCR; TCRdb lists only in-frame clones, some missing. The sample has about 76,000 clones, over 75% seen once. Trimming cost V 3 bases and J 1 base; bases outside gene matches: 3. The CDR3 consists of 14 residues. The germline gives CDR1 LNHDA, CDR2 SQIVND (reference sequence). The sequence derives from an adult with an advanced solid tumor such as melanoma, head and neck, liver or kidney cancer. The chain is built from TRBV19 and TRBJ2-7; 7 positions agree with TRBD1. The sequencing used CD4+ or CD8+ T cells sorted from blood, collected in a trial of the OX40 agonist ivuxolimab. The CDR3 region is CASSMQTGSYEQYF. CDR3 in DNA: TGTGCCAGTAGTATGCAGACAGGGTCCTACGAGCAGTACTTC.